This T cell receptor (beta chain) is from a study of T-cell memory formation after mild COVID-19. Study observations and caveats: The second-wave clones peaking on day 37 were not confirmed as SARS-CoV-2-specific. CD8+ contracting clones occupied EMRA, while CD4+ ones occupied mainly CM and EM. CD4/CD8 balance held among clones contracting day 15 to 85, and later expanders leaned CD4+.

TCRdb re-called the 5' RACE reads with MiXCR, one entry per CDR3 protein. The sample has 120,000 to 150,000 distinct CDR3 sequences, 6% to 7% seen once. Details on this clonotype: Its target is not known.

The receptor was derived from an adult woman who had mild COVID-19 (a few samples of this study predate the infection). Cell type and time point are not known. Sample: PBMCs or a T cell subset sorted from them (not recorded which).

CDR3 amino acids: CASSAGTSGRAETQYF. CDR3 nucleotide sequence: TGTGCCAGCAGCGCCGGGACTAGCGGGAGGGCGGAGACCCAGTACTTC. J is TRBJ2-5 and V is TRBV2; 16 nucleotides line up with TRBD2. Germline CDR1 SNHLY, CDR2 FYNNEI. The CDR3 spans 16 residues. Germline trimming cut 6 bases from V and 5 bases from J; bases unmatched to any gene: 6.